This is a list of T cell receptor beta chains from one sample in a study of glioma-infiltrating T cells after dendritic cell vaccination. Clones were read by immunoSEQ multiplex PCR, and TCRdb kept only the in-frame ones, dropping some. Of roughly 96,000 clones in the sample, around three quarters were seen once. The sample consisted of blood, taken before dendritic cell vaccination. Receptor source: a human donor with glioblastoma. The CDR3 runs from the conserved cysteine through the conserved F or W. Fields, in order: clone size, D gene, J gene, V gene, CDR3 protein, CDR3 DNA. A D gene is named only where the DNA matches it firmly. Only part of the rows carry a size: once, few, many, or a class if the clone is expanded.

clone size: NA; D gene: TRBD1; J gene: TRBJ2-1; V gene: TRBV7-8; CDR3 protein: CASSLARTGGYNEQFF; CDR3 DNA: TGTGCCAGCAGCTTAGCTCGGACAGGGGGCTACAATGAGCAGTTCTTC
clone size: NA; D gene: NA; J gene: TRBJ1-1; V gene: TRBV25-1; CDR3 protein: CASSDLKGVNTEAFF; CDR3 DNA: TGTGCCAGCAGTGACTTGAAGGGAGTGAACACTGAAGCTTTCTTT
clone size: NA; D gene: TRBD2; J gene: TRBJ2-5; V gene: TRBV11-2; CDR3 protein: CASSLGSGGETQYF; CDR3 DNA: TGTGCCAGCAGCTTAGGTAGCGGGGGAGAGACCCAGTACTTC
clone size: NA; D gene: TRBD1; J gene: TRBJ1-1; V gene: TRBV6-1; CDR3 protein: CASSDQGGNTEAFF; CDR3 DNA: TGTGCCAGCAGTGACCAGGGGGGAAACACTGAAGCTTTCTTT
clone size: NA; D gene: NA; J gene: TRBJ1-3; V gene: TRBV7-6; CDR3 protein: CASSAGDSGNTIYF; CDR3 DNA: TGTGCCAGCAGCGCGGGGGACTCTGGAAACACCATATATTTT
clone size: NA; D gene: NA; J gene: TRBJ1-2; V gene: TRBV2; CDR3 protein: CASSDLGRTYGYTF; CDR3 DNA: TGTGCCAGCAGTGATTTGGGCAGAACCTATGGCTACACCTTC
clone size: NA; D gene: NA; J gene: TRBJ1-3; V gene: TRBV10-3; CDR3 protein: CAISERESSGNTIYF; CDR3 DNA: TGTGCCATCAGTGAGCGGGAGAGCTCTGGAAACACCATATATTTT
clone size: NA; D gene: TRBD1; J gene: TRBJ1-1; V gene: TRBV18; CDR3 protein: CASSPQGAKPPEAFF; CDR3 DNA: TGTGCCAGCTCACCACAGGGGGCAAAACCCCCTGAAGCTTTCTTT
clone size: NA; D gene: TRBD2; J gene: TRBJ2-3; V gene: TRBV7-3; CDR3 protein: CASSPRTSGGKDTQYF; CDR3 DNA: TGTGCCAGCAGCCCAAGGACTAGCGGGGGGAAAGATACGCAGTATTTT
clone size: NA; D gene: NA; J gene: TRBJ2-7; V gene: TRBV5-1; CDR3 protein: CASSRPGSYEQYF; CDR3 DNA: TGCGCCAGCAGCCGCCCAGGGTCCTACGAGCAGTACTTC
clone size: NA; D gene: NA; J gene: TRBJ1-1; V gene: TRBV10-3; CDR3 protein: CAISGGLNTEAFF; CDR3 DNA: TGTGCCATCAGTGGAGGGTTAAACACTGAAGCTTTCTTT
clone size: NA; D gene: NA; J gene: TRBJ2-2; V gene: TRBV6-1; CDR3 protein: CASKGTNTGELFF; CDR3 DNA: TGTGCCAGCAAAGGGACAAACACCGGGGAGCTGTTTTTT
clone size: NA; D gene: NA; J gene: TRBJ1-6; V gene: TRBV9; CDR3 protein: CASSAGGGSPLHF; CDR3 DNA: TGTGCCAGCAGCGCCGGGGGTGGATCACCCCTCCACTTT
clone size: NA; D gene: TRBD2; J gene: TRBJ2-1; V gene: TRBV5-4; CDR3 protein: CASSWGLAGGVNEQFF; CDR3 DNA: TGTGCCAGCAGCTGGGGACTAGCGGGAGGGGTCAATGAGCAGTTCTTC
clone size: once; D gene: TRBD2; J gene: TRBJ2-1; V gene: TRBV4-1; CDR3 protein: CASSQGPAPSGAYEQFF; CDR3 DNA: TGCGCCAGCAGCCAAGGACCCGCCCCCAGCGGGGCCTATGAGCAGTTCTTC
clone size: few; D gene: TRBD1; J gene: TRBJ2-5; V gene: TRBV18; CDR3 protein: CASSPMGQGISETQYF; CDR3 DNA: TGTGCCAGCTCACCAATGGGACAGGGGATTTCGGAGACCCAGTACTTC
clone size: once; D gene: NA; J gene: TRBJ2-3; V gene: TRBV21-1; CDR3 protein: CASSPVRLALGRDTDTQYF; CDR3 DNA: TGTGCCAGCAGCCCTGTTCGTTTGGCCCTGGGGAGGGACACAGATACGCAGTATTTT
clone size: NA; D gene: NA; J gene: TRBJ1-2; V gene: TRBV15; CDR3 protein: CATSRADNYGYTF; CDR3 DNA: TGTGCCACCAGCAGAGCAGATAACTATGGCTACACCTTC
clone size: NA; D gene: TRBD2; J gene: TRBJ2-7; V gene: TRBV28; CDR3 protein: CASSLLSGRSHEQYF; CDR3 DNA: TGTGCCAGCAGTTTACTTAGCGGGAGATCCCACGAGCAGTACTTC
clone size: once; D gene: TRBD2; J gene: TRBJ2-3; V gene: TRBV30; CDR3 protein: CAWSQRGLPGTDTQYF; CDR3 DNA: TGTGCCTGGAGTCAGCGGGGTCTACCTGGCACAGATACGCAGTATTTT
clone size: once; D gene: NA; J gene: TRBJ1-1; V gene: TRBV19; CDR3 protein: CASSIKSPAGTEAFF; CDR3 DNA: TGTGCCAGTAGTATAAAGTCCCCCGCGGGCACTGAAGCTTTCTTT
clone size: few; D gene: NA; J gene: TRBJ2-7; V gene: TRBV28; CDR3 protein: CASSLMRRGSEQYF; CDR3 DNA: TGTGCCAGCAGTTTGATGAGGCGAGGGAGCGAGCAGTACTTC
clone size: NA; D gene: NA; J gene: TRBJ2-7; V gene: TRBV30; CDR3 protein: CAWSVGGEQYF; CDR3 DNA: TGTGCCTGGAGTGTGGGGGGCGAGCAGTACTTC
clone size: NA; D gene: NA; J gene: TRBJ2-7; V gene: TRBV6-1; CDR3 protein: CASSVTSTAYIYEQYF; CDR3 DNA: TGTGCCAGCAGTGTGACTAGTACGGCTTATATTTACGAGCAGTACTTC
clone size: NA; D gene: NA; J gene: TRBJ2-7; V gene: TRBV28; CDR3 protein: CASKPPGFFREQYF; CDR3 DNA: TGTGCCAGCAAACCTCCGGGATTTTTCCGGGAGCAGTACTTC
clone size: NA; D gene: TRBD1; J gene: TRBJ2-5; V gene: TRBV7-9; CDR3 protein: CASSRDRGGETQYF; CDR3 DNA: TGTGCCAGCAGCCGGGACAGGGGGGGGGAGACCCAGTACTTC
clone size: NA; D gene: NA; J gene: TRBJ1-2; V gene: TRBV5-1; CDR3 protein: CASSSSGARNGYTF; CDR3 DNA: TGCGCCAGCAGCTCCAGCGGGGCTCGAAATGGCTACACCTTC
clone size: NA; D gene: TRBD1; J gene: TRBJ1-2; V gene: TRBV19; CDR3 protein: CAGRQGASGSYTF; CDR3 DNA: TGTGCCGGACGACAGGGGGCATCTGGTAGCTACACCTTC
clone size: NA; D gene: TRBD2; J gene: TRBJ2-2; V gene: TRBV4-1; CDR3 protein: CASSQEGTSVHGELFF; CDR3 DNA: TGCGCCAGCAGCCAAGAGGGGACTAGCGTTCACGGGGAGCTGTTTTTT
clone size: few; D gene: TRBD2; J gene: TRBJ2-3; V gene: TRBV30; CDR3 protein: CAWSVRAGGRDTQYF; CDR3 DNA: TGTGCCTGGAGTGTACGGGCGGGGGGAAGAGATACGCAGTATTTT
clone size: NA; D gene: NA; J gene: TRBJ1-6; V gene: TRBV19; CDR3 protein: CASSIKGGQSSYNSPLHF; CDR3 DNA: TGTGCCAGTAGTATCAAAGGTGGGCAGAGCTCCTATAATTCACCCCTCCACTTT
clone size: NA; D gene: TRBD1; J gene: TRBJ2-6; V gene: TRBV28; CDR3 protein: CASSPRGFGSGANVLTF; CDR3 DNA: TGTGCCAGCAGTCCCAGGGGGTTTGGATCTGGGGCCAACGTCCTGACTTTC
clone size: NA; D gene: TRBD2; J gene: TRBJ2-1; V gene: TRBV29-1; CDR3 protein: CSVPGTSGGSYNEQFF; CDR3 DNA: TGCAGCGTCCCCGGGACTAGCGGGGGCTCCTACAATGAGCAGTTCTTC
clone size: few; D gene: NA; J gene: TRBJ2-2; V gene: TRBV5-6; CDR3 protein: CASSLLPTGSGTGELFF; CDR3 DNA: TGTGCCAGCAGCTTACTCCCAACAGGGTCGGGCACCGGGGAGCTGTTTTTT
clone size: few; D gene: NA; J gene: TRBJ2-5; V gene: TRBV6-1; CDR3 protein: CASSVHGGLQTQYF; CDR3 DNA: TGTGCCAGCAGTGTCCACGGGGGGCTACAGACCCAGTACTTC
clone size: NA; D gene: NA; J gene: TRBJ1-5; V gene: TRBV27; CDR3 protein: CASSLKGESNQPQHF; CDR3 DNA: TGTGCCAGCAGTTTGAAGGGAGAGAGCAATCAGCCCCAGCATTTT
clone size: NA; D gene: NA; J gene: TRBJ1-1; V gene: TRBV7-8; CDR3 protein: CASSSVWNTEAFF; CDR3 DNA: TGTGCCAGCAGCTCCGTATGGAACACTGAAGCTTTCTTT
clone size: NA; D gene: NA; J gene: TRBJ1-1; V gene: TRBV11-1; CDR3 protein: CASSLYSSNTEAFF; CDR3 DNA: TGTGCCAGCAGCTTATACAGCTCGAACACTGAAGCTTTCTTT